This TCR beta chain was sequenced for a study of cytomegalovirus exposure and HLA in healthy donors. Study background: The same platform used for the 500 to 850 first-cohort repertoires was also used for the 120 or so validation repertoires, as a later analysis reported. Study-wide points: A classifier reportedly called cytomegalovirus status with high sensitivity and specificity.

Sequencing was performed with immunoSEQ multiplex PCR; in TCRdb, only in-frame clones are kept and a portion is missing. The data show some 170,000 clones, 84% seen once. A word on this clone: The antigen remains undetermined.

The CDR3 covers 15 residues. The germline V and J ends were trimmed by 1 base and 1 base, with 9 bases remaining between them. The germline V gene encodes CDR1 PRHDT and CDR2 FYEKMQ (reference sequence). Sequenced material: PBMCs. V gene TRBV13 combines with J gene TRBJ2-3, with D perhaps TRBD1 (5 bases). The TCR was taken from a young man in good health and CMV-seropositive. The CDR3: CASSLVQGGTDTQYF. CDR3 nucleotide sequence: TGTGCCAGCAGCTTAGTCCAGGGTGGCACAGATACGCAGTATTTT.